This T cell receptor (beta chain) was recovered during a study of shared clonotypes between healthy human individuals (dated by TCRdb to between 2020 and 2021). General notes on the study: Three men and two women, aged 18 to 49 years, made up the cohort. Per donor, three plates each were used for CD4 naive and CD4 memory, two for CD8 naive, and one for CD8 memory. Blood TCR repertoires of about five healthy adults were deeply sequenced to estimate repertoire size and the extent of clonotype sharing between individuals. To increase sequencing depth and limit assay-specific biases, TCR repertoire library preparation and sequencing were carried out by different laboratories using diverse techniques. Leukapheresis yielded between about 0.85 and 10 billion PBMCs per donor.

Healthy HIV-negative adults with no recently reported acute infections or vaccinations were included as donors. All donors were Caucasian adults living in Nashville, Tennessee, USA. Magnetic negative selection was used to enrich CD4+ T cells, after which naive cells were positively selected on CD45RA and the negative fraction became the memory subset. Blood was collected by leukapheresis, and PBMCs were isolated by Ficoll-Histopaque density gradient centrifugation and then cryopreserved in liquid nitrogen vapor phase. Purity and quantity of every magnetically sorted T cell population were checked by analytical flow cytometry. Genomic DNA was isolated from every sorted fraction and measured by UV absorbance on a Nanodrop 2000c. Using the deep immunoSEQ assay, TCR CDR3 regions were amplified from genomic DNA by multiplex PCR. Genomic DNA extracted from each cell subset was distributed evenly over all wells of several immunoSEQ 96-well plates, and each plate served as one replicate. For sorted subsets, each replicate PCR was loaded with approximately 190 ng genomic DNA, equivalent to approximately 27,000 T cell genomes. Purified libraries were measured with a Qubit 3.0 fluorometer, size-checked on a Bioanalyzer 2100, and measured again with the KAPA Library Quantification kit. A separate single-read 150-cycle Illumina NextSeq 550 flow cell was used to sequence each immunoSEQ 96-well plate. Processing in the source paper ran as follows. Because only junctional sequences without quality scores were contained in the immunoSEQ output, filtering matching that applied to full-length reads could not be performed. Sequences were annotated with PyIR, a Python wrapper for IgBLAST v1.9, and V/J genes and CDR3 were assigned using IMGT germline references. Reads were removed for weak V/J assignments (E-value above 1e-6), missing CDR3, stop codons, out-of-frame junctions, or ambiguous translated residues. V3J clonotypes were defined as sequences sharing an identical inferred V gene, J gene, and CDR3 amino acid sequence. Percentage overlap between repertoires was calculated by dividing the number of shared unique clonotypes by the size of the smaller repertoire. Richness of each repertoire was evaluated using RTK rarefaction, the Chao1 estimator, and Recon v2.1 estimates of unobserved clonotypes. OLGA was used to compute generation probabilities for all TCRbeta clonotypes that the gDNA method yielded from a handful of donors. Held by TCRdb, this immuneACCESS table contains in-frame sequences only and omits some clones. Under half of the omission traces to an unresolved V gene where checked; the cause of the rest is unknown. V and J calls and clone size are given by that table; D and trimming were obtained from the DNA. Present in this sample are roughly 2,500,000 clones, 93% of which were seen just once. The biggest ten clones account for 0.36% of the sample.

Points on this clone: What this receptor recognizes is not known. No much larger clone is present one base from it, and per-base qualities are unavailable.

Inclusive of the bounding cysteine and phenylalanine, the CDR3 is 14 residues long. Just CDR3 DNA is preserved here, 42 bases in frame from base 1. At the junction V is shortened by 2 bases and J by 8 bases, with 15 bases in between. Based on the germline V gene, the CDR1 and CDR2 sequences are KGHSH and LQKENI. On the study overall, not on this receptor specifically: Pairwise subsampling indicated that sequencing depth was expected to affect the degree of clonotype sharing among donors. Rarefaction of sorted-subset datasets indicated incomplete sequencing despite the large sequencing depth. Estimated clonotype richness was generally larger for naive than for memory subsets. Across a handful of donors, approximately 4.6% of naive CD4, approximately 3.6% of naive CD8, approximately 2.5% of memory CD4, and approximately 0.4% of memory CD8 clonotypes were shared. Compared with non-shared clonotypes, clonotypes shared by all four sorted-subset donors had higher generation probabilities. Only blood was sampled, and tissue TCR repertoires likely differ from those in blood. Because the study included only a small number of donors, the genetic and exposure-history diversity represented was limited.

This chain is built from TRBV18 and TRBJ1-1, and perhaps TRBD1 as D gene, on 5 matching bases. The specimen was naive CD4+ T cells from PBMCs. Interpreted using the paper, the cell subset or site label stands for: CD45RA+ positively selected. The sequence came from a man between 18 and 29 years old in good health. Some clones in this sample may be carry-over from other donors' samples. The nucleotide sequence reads TGTGCCAGCTCACCAATAAGCGGCAGGGCGGAAGCTTTCTTT. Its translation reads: CASSPISGRAEAFF.